This TCR beta chain was sequenced for a study of T cells in Graves' hyperthyroidism and ophthalmopathy. This clonotype was seen a few times. The CDR3 has 13 amino acids. Trimming shortened V by 4 bases and J by 6 bases, and 12 bases separated the two germline ends. CDR1 SGHRS and CDR2 YFSETQ come from the germline V gene. Among the patients, aged 18 to 65, hyperthyroidism was newly diagnosed and had lasted under 2 months. Reasons for excluding patients were uncontrolled infection, other autoimmune disease, pregnancy or lactation. Clinical symptoms, serum thyroxine and TRAb, thyroid ultrasound and orbital computed tomography were used for the diagnoses. Amplified regions were TCR beta CDR3 sequences from RNA transcripts. TCR CDR3 underwent first-round RT-PCR with the HTBI primer set. Via MiXCR, TCRdb re-called the multiplex PCR reads, giving one row per CDR3 protein. The sample records about 560,000 distinct CDR3 sequences, less than 20% being singletons.

The sample was blood. The chain joins TRBV5-1 to TRBJ2-3, with unresolved D. The TCR sequence derives from a woman in her 30s with Graves' hyperthyroidism. DNA for the CDR3: TGCGCCAGCAGCCGCGTGTTAGGGGATACGCAGTATTTT. This codes for CASSRVLGDTQYF.